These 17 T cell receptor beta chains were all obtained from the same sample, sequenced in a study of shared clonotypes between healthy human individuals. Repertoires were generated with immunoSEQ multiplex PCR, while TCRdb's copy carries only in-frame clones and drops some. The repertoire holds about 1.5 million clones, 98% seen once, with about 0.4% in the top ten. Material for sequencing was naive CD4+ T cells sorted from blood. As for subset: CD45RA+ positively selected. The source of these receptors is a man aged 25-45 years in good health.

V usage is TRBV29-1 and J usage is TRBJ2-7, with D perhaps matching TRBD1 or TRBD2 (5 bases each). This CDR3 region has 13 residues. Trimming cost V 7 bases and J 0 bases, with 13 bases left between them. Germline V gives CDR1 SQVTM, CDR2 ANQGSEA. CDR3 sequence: CSARGVSSYEQYF. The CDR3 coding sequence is TGCAGCGCAAGGGGAGTCAGCTCCTACGAGCAGTACTTC.

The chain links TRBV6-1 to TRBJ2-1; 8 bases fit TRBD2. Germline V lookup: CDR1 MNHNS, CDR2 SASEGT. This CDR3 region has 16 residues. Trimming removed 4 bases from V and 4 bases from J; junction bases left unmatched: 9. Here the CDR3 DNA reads TGTGCCAGCAGTGGACAACTAGCGGAGTCTTACAATGAGCAGTTCTTC. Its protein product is CASSGQLAESYNEQFF.

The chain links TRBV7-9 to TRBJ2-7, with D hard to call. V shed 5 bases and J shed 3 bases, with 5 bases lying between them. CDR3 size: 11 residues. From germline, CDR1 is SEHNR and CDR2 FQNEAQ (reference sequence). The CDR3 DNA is TGTGCCAGCAGCATGAACTACGAGCAGTACTTC. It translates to CASSMNYEQYF.

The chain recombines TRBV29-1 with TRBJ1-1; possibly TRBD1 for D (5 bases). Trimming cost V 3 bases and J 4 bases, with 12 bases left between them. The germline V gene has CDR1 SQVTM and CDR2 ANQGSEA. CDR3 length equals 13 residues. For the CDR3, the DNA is TGCAGCGTTGATCAGGGTTGGGGCACTGAAGCTTTCTTT. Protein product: CSVDQGWGTEAFF.

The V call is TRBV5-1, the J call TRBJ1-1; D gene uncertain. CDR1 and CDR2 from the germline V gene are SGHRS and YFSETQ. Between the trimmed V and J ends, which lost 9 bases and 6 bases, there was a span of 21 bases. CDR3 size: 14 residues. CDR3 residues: CANLRAEVFPEAFF. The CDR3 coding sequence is TGCGCCAACCTAAGGGCGGAGGTCTTTCCTGAAGCTTTCTTT.

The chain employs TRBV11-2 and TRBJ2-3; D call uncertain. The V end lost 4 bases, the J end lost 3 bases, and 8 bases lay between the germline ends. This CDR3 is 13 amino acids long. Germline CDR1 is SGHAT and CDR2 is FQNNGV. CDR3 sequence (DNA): TGTGCCAGCAGCTCTTCGATTACAGATACGCAGTATTTT. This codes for CASSSSITDTQYF.

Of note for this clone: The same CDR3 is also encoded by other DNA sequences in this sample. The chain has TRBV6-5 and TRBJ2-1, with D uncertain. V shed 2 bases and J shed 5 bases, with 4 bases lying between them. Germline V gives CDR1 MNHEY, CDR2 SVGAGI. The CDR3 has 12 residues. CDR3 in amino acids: CASSYPNNEQFF. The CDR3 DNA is TGTGCCAGCAGTTACCCGAACAATGAGCAGTTCTTC.

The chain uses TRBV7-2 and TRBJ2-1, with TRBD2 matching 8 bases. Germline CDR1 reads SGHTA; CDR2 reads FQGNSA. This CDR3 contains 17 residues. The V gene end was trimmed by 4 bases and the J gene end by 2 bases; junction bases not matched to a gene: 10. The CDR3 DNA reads TGTGCCAGCAGCTGGAGTAGCGGGATCACCCCCTACAATGAGCAGTTCTTC. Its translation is CASSWSSGITPYNEQFF. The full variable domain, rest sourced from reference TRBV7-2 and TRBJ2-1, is GAGVSQSPSNKVTEKGKDVELRCDPISGHTALYWYRQSLGQGLEFLIYFQGNSAPDKSGLPSDRFSAERTGGSVSTLTIQRTQQEDSAVYLCASSWSSGITPYNEQFFGPGTRLTVL.

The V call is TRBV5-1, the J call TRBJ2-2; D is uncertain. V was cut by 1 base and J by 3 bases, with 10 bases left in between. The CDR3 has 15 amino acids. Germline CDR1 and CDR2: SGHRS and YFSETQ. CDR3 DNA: TGCGCCAGCAGCTTGCCGGCGGCCGACACCGGGGAGCTGTTTTTT. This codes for CASSLPAADTGELFF. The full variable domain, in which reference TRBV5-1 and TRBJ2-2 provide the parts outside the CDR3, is KAGVTQTPRYLIKTRGQQVTLSCSPISGHRSVSWYQQTPGQGLQFLFEYFSETQRNKGNFPGRFSGRQFSNSRSEMNVSTLELGDSALYLCASSLPAADTGELFFGEGSRLTVL.

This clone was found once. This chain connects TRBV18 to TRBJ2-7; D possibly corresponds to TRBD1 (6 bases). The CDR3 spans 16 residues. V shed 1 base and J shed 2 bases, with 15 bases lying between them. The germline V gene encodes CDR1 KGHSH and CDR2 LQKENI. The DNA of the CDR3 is TGTGCCAGCTCACCACTCTCCGGGACATCAACCTACGAGCAGTACTTC. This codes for CASSPLSGTSTYEQYF.

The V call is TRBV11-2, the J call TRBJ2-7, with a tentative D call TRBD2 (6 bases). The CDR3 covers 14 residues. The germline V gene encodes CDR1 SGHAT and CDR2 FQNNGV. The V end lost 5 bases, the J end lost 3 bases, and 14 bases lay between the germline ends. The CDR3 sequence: CASSATKRVYEQYF. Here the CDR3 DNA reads TGTGCCAGCAGCGCCACTAAGCGGGTCTACGAGCAGTACTTC.

The CDR3 nucleotides read TGTGCCAGCAGTTCCGCAACAGGGGGCACAGATACGCAGTATTTT. Amino acid sequence: CASSSATGGTDTQYF. The rearrangement links TRBV28 to TRBJ2-3; 7 nucleotides align to TRBD1. V lost 4 bases to trimming and J lost 1 base; unmatched junction nucleotides: 5. The germline V gene encodes CDR1 MDHEN and CDR2 SYDVKM. This CDR3 is built from 15 residues. Combining the CDR3 with reference TRBV28 and TRBJ2-3 gives the whole variable domain DVKVTQSSRYLVKRTGEKVFLECVQDMDHENMFWYRQDPGLGLRLIYFSYDVKMKEKGDIPEGYSVSREKKERFSLILESASTNQTSMYLCASSSATGGTDTQYFGPGTRLTVL.

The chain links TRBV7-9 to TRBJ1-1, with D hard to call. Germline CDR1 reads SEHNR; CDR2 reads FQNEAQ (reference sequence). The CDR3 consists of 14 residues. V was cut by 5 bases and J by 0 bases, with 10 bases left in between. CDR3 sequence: CASSQTAVNTEAFF. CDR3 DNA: TGTGCCAGCAGCCAAACTGCGGTGAACACTGAAGCTTTCTTT.

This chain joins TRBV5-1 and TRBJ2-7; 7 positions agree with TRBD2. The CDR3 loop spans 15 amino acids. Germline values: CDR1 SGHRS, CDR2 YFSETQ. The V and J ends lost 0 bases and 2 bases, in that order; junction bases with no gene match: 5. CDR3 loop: CASSLGLAITYEQYF. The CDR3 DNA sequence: TGCGCCAGCAGCTTGGGACTAGCTATAACCTACGAGCAGTACTTC.

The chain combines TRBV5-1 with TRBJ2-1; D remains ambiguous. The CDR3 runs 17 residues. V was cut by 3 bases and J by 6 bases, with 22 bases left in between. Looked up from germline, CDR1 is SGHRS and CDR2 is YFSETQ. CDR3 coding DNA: TGCGCCAGCAGCTCGGCAACCGGGCCACCCCACACCAATGAGCAGTTCTTC. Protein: CASSSATGPPHTNEQFF.

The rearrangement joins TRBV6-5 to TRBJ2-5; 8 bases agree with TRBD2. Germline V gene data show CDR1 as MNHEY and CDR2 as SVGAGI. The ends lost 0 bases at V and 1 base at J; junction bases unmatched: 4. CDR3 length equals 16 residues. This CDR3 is CASSYSELAVQETQYF. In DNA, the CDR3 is TGTGCCAGCAGTTACTCGGAACTAGCGGTCCAAGAGACCCAGTACTTC.

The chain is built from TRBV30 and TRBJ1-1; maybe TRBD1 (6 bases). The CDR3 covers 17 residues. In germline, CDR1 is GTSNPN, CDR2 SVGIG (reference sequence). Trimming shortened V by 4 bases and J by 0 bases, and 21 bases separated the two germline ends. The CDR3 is CAWKYRAADKMNTEAFF. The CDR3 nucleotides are TGTGCCTGGAAATACAGGGCCGCCGACAAAATGAACACTGAAGCTTTCTTT.